What follows are 26 T cell receptor beta chains derived from one specimen sequenced in a study of tissue T cells after allogeneic stem cell transplantation. The protocol was immunoSEQ multiplex PCR, while the TCRdb copy is restricted to in-frame clones and leaves out a portion. In the table there are about 48,000 clones, approximately 70% of which are singletons. The sample was sorted cells pooled from one or two spleens. The receptors stem from a pool of C57BL/6 mice in good health.

A word on this clone: Gene names denote mouse genes. The CDR3 end is not reached by the read, which stops 1 residue before it; the germline J gene fills it in. The chain recombines TRBV4 with TRBJ2-2; 11 nucleotides align to TRBD2. Per germline, CDR1 LGHDT and CDR2 YNNKQL (reference sequence). The CDR3 consists of 16 residues. The J segment lost 0 bases and the V segment lost 5 bases, leaving 2 bases of the junction unmatched. The CDR3 reads CASSPTGGANTGQLYF. The CDR3 DNA, read in part, is TGTGCCAGCAGCCCGACTGGGGGGGCAAACACCGGGCAGCTCTAC.

In regard to this clone: The listed genes are named as in mouse. The sequenced fragment ends 1 residue before the CDR3 boundary, so the rest is inferred from the germline J gene. V usage is TRBV12-2 and J usage is TRBJ2-5; the match to TRBD2 covers 14 bases. With V trimmed by 6 bases and J by 1 base, 5 bases remained unmatched. From germline, CDR1 is SGHLS and CDR2 HYDKME. The CDR3 contains 16 residues. The CDR3 DNA, read in part, is TGTGCCAGCGCCAGGGACTGGGGGGGCCACCAAGACACCCAGTAC. It is translated as CASARDWGGHQDTQY. The whole CDR3 is CASARDWGGHQDTQYF.

As for this clone: The gene symbols are mouse symbols. The read finishes 1 residue shy of the CDR3 end, and the germline J gene is used to complete it. The chain recombines TRBV4 with TRBJ2-5; D uncertain. The CDR3 is 11 amino acids. The germline V and J ends were trimmed by 7 bases and 6 bases, with 8 bases remaining between them. CDR1 is LGHDT and CDR2 is YNNKQL in the germline V gene (reference sequence). CDR3 DNA (partial): TGTGCCAGCAAGGTTGGGGACACCCAGTAC. It encodes CASKVGDTQY. The CDR3 reads in full as CASKVGDTQYF.

Comments on this clone: Gene names denote mouse genes. The CDR3 is cut off 1 residue early in the read; its end comes from the germline J gene. This chain links TRBV19 with TRBJ2-1; TRBD1 aligns across 9 bases. Germline V lookup: CDR1 FNHDT, CDR2 SITEND (reference sequence). The CDR3 extends over 13 amino acids. The J segment lost 5 bases and the V segment lost 7 bases, leaving 4 bases of the junction unmatched. The sequenced CDR3 bases are TGTGCCAGCCCGGGACAGGGAGATGCTGAGCAGTTC. Residues: CASPGQGDAEQF. The CDR3 reads in full as CASPGQGDAEQFF.

A remark on this clone: Gene names refer to mouse genes. The CDR3 extends 1 residue past the end of the read, so its final part is completed from the germline J gene. This sequence joins TRBV13-1 and TRBJ2-5; 8 positions match TRBD2. V lost 2 bases and J lost 9; bases outside the gene matches: 8. CDR3 length: 14 residues. Germline CDR1 reads NSHNY; CDR2 reads SYGAGN. The part of the CDR3 DNA that was read is TGTGCCAGCAGTGAGACGGGGGGGCAGGGGACCCAGTAC. Translation gives CASSETGGQGTQY. In full, the CDR3 is CASSETGGQGTQYF.

Details on this clone: Germline and genes here are mouse. The read finishes 1 residue shy of the CDR3 end, and the germline J gene is used to complete it. V is TRBV13-3 and J is TRBJ1-6; D possibly corresponds to TRBD1 (6 bases). TRBJ1-6 is annotated as an ORF whose role is uncertain. Germline CDR1 reads NNHDY; CDR2 reads SYVADS. Trimming shortened V by 5 bases and J by 0 bases, and 6 bases separated the two germline ends. The CDR3 consists of 14 residues. The CDR3 spells CASRDSSYNSPLYF. The sequenced part of the CDR3 DNA is TGTGCCAGCAGGGACAGTTCCTATAATTCGCCCCTCTAC.

As concerns this clone: Gene names are the mouse ones. The read stops 1 residue short of the end of the CDR3; the missing end is completed from the germline J gene. The J gene is TRBJ2-7, the V gene TRBV19; the D is unclear. Germline V CDR1 and CDR2: FNHDT, SITEND (reference sequence). Trimming stripped 0 bases from V and 3 bases from J, with 16 bases between. The CDR3 has 16 residues. The part of the CDR3 DNA that was read is TGTGCCAGCAGTATAGTCCGGGGTGGGTCCCGCTATGAACAGTAC. Protein product: CASSIVRGGSRYEQY. The complete CDR3 reads CASSIVRGGSRYEQYF.

This clone has a handful of counts. Gene labels here are mouse ones. Read data end 1 residue before the CDR3 end; the end is taken from the germline J gene. The chain couples TRBV31 to TRBJ1-5, with 7 nucleotides matching TRBD1. Germline V gene sequence: CDR1 GKSSPN, CDR2 SITVG. This CDR3 region has 14 residues. The ends lost 3 bases at V and 2 bases at J; junction bases unmatched: 4. CDR3 protein: CAWSPTGDNQAPLF. CDR3 DNA (partial): TGTGCCTGGAGCCCAACAGGGGACAACCAGGCTCCGCTT.

With respect to this clone: Mouse gene names and germline throughout. The missing CDR3 end, 1 residue past where the read stops, is filled in from the germline J gene. The chain joins TRBV13-2 to TRBJ2-3; 7 bases match TRBD2. Trimming took 1 base from V and 2 from J; bases not matched to a gene: 4. CDR1 and CDR2 (germline): NNHNN, SYGAGS (reference sequence). This CDR3 spans 15 amino acids. CDR3 DNA, as far as it was read: TGTGCCAGCGGTGATTTGGGGGGACCTGCAGAAACGCTGTAT. It specifies CASGDLGGPAETLY. In full, the CDR3 is CASGDLGGPAETLYF.

In its sample, this clone was seen once. Any gene name here is a mouse gene name. The read gets to within 1 residue of the CDR3 end, and the germline J gene fills in the rest. The chain combines TRBV29 with TRBJ2-1, with 11 bases lining up with TRBD1. V was clipped by 2 bases and J by 5 bases; unmatched bases: 2. The germline gives CDR1 MSHET, CDR2 SYDVDS. The CDR3 extends over 15 amino acids. The CDR3 protein is CASSLPDRGHAEQFF. The covered CDR3 bases are TGTGCTAGCAGTTTACCGGACAGGGGGCATGCTGAGCAGTTC.

As for this clone: Gene and germline names: mouse. The read is 1 residue too short to cover the CDR3 end, so that end is filled in from the germline J gene. The genes are TRBV13-3 and TRBJ1-2, with TRBD1 identical over 7 bases. The CDR3 is made up of 14 amino acids. With 5 bases clipped from V and 0 bases from J, the junction kept 4 bases outside the gene matches. The germline V gene encodes CDR1 NNHDY and CDR2 SYVADS. CDR3 DNA, as far as it was read: TGTGCCAGCAGGAACAGGGGCTCAAACTCCGACTACACC. Translated, it gives CASRNRGSNSDYT. The full CDR3 sequence reads CASRNRGSNSDYTF.

Note on this clone: Any gene name here is a mouse gene name. The CDR3 extends 1 residue past the end of the read, so its final part is completed from the germline J gene. This sequence joins TRBV19 and TRBJ2-5, with D possibly matching TRBD1 (5 bases). Trimming took 1 base from V and 6 from J, leaving 6 bases between them. The CDR3 covers 12 residues. Germline V gene data show CDR1 as FNHDT and CDR2 as SITEND (reference sequence). The CDR3 loop is CASSIKGDTQYF. CDR3 DNA, as far as it was read: TGTGCCAGCAGTATAAAGGGGGACACCCAGTAC.

In the case of this clone: Germline and genes: mouse. The read ends 1 residue early relative to the CDR3; the germline J gene fills the gap. The rearrangement links TRBV1 to TRBJ1-1; D is possibly TRBD1 (6 bases). The CDR3 totals 13 residues. Germline lookup yields CDR1 NSQYPW and CDR2 LRSPGD (reference sequence). V shed 1 base and J shed 3 bases, with 6 bases lying between them. CDR3 loop: CTCSAAGDTEVFF. Incomplete CDR3 DNA: TGCACCTGCAGTGCAGCAGGGGACACAGAAGTCTTC.

Turning to this clone: Gene names follow the mouse nomenclature. The CDR3 protein is CGASRQGAGEDTLYF. Partial CDR3 DNA: TGTGGTGCTAGTCGGCAGGGGGCGGGGGAGGACACCTTGTAC. J is TRBJ2-4 and V is TRBV20; 8 bases are shared with TRBD1. The read is 1 residue too short to cover the CDR3 end, so that end is filled in from the germline J gene. V lost 3 bases to trimming and J lost 7 bases; unmatched junction nucleotides: 12. CDR3 length: 15 amino acids. Looked up from germline, CDR1 is GFQATS and CDR2 is STVNSAI.

In regard to this clone: The junction does not match germline at one end; this may be a read error. Genes here carry mouse names. The read is 1 residue too short to cover the CDR3 end, so that end is filled in from the germline J gene. The chain links TRBV4 to TRBJ1-1; D remains ambiguous. Germline loops: CDR1 LGHDT, CDR2 YNNKQL (reference sequence). The CDR3 loop spans 10 amino acids. CDR3 loop: CLPDNTEVFF. The DNA read from the CDR3 is TGCCTCCCGGATAACACAGAAGTCTTC.

On this clone: The gene names here belong to mouse. The missing CDR3 end, 1 residue past where the read stops, is filled in from the germline J gene. The chain is built from TRBV31 and TRBJ1-5; a weak D match, TRBD1 (5 bases). V lost 0 bases and J lost 2, with 5 bases in between. The germline gives CDR1 GKSSPN, CDR2 SITVG. The CDR3 is made up of 13 amino acids. The CDR3 reads CAWSLGDNQAPLF. The sequenced CDR3 bases are TGTGCCTGGAGTCTAGGGGACAACCAGGCTCCGCTT.

This clone has just one count. Germline and genes here are mouse. Coverage ceases 1 residue before the CDR3 finishes, and the germline J gene fills in the end. The V gene is TRBV13-3, the J gene TRBJ2-4; TRBD1 matches at 8 bases. Trimming cost V 1 base and J 7 bases; bases outside gene matches: 2. Germline V gene data show CDR1 as NNHDY and CDR2 as SYVADS. The CDR3 length is 13 residues. The CDR3 DNA, read in part, is TGTGCCAGCAGTGATCAGGGGGCCGACACCTTGTAC. It codes for CASSDQGADTLY. Given in full, the CDR3 is CASSDQGADTLYF.

In its sample, this clone was seen a few times. Gene names refer to mouse genes. CDR3 bases read: TGTGCCTGGAGTCCAGGGGTTGAACAGTAC. This translates into CAWSPGVEQY. The CDR3 in its entirety is CAWSPGVEQYF. The chain links TRBV31 to TRBJ2-7, with D perhaps TRBD1 (6 bases). The CDR3 is cut off 1 residue early in the read; its end comes from the germline J gene. The CDR3 totals 11 residues. Germline values: CDR1 GKSSPN, CDR2 SITVG. Trimming removed 1 base from V and 6 bases from J, with 7 bases in between. Full variable domain (missing parts from reference TRBV31 and TRBJ2-7): AQTIHQWPVAEIKAVGSPLSLGCTIKGKSSPNLYWYWQATGGTLQQLFYSITVGQVESVVQLNLSASRPKDDQFILSTEKLLLSHSGFYLCAWSPGVEQYFGPGTRLTVL.

With regard to this clone: The gene names given are mouse names. The read falls 1 residue short of the CDR3 end, and the missing part is taken from the germline J gene. The chain employs TRBV29 and TRBJ2-7; D gene uncertain. Germline V lookup: CDR1 MSHET, CDR2 SYDVDS. This CDR3 spans 12 amino acids. The V end lost 2 bases, the J end lost 4 bases, and 6 bases lay between the germline ends. The part of the CDR3 DNA that was read is TGTGCTAGCAGTTTAGGCAGATATGAACAGTAC. Its translation: CASSLGRYEQY. The whole CDR3 is CASSLGRYEQYF.

Of note for this clone: Mouse gene names and germline throughout. The read finishes 1 residue shy of the CDR3 end, and the germline J gene is used to complete it. This chain connects TRBV3 to TRBJ2-7; 7 bases map to TRBD2. Looked up from germline, CDR1 is SNHLY and CDR2 is FYNGKV (reference sequence). Trimming cost V 3 bases and J 4 bases; bases outside gene matches: 3. The CDR3 contains 13 residues. The CDR3: CASSLGGGYEQYF. CDR3 DNA, as far as it was read: TGTGCCAGCAGCTTGGGGGGGGGATATGAACAGTAC.

This clone was seen more than once but under ten times. Gene names refer to mouse genes. The read falls 1 residue short of the CDR3 end, and the missing part is taken from the germline J gene. This sequence joins TRBV20 and TRBJ1-5, with TRBD1 as a possible D gene (5 bases). Germline V gene sequence: CDR1 GFQATS, CDR2 STVNSAI. The CDR3 has 14 amino acids. The V gene lost 1 base and the J gene lost 0 bases, with 7 bases spanning the gap. Here the CDR3 reads CGARGDSNNQAPLF. The CDR3 DNA, read in part, is TGTGGTGCTAGGGGCGACAGTAACAACCAGGCTCCGCTT.

This clone has a handful of counts. Gene names are mouse gene names. The CDR3 is cut off 1 residue early in the read; its end comes from the germline J gene. The chain joins TRBV31 to TRBJ2-7; 11 bases agree with TRBD2. Germline-derived CDR1 and CDR2 are GKSSPN and SITVG. The CDR3 length is 14 residues. V shed 5 bases and J 0 bases; nucleotides not matched to a gene: 3. The CDR3 here is CAWRLGGSSYEQYF. The sequenced part of the CDR3 DNA is TGTGCCTGGCGACTGGGGGGGAGCTCCTATGAACAGTAC.

Concerning this clone: Gene names are the mouse ones. With the read ending 1 residue before the CDR3 end, the germline J gene is used to fill in that end. This rearrangement joins TRBV19 to TRBJ1-1, with D maybe TRBD1 (5 bases). The V gene lost 2 bases and the J gene lost 6 bases, with 8 bases spanning the gap. This CDR3 is built from 12 residues. Germline V gives CDR1 FNHDT, CDR2 SITEND (reference sequence). CDR3 amino acids: CASSIAGPEVFF. The CDR3 bases that were read are TGTGCCAGCAGTATCGCGGGGCCAGAAGTCTTC.

With respect to this clone: Gene names are mouse gene names. The read terminates 1 residue ahead of where the CDR3 ends, so the germline J gene completes it. The V and J genes are TRBV13-2 and TRBJ1-2; D call uncertain. Trimming left V 2 bases short and J 0 bases short, with 8 bases between. CDR3 length: 14 residues. Looked up from germline, CDR1 is NNHNN and CDR2 is SYGAGS (reference sequence). CDR3 in amino acids: CASGDDKPNSDYTF. The DNA read from the CDR3 is TGTGCCAGCGGTGACGACAAACCAAACTCCGACTACACC.

Turning to this clone: These gene names are mouse names. The CDR3 end lies 1 residue beyond the end of the read and is filled in from the germline J gene. This chain connects TRBV2 to TRBJ2-7; D perhaps matches TRBD1 (6 bases). CDR3 length: 13 amino acids. Between the trimmed V and J ends, which lost 0 bases and 6 bases, there was a span of 9 bases. CDR1 and CDR2 from the germline V gene are LGHNA and YSYQKL. CDR3 DNA (partial): TGTGCCAGCAGCCAAGATGGCAGGGGTGAACAGTAC. It yields the protein CASSQDGRGEQY. The full CDR3 is CASSQDGRGEQYF.

In regard to this clone: Gene names and germline refer to mouse. The CDR3 bases that were read are TGTGCCAGCGGACAGGACTGGGGGAACACCGGGCAGCTCTAC. Encoded protein: CASGQDWGNTGQLY. From start to end, the CDR3 is CASGQDWGNTGQLYF. The gene calls are TRBV13-2 and TRBJ2-2; 10 bases fit TRBD2. Read data end 1 residue before the CDR3 end; the end is taken from the germline J gene. The CDR3 runs to 15 residues. After removal of 5 bases from V and 2 bases from J, the junction contained 3 bases not matched to a gene. CDR1 and CDR2 from the germline V gene are NNHNN and SYGAGS (reference sequence).